This T cell receptor beta chain was sequenced during a study of blood T cell repertoires in COVID-19. On the study more broadly: Samples representing acute and convalescent COVID-19 were sourced from the United States, Italy and Spain. Nucleic acid was either cDNA or gDNA, and it came from T cells, B-cell-depleted T cells, or PBMCs.

The authors' processing: Quantification of nucleated cells was approximated via reference gene primer amplification. The protocol was immunoSEQ multiplex PCR, while the TCRdb copy is restricted to in-frame clones and leaves out a portion. The V and J calls and the clone size are those of that table, but D and trimming were determined from the DNA. This table holds roughly 120,000 clones, more than 75% found once. The length of the CDR3 is 14 residues. Trimming left V 2 bases short and J 3 bases short, with 9 bases between. Germline CDR1 SGHDT, CDR2 YYEEEE. This sequence was found in a man in his fifties with active COVID-19. The chain carries TRBV5-6 and TRBJ1-5, with D maybe TRBD1 (5 bases). Sequencing was done on a sample of peripheral blood. The CDR3 protein is CASSFRGVNQPQHF. The CDR3 DNA sequence: TGTGCCAGCAGCTTCCGGGGGGTCAATCAGCCCCAGCATTTT.